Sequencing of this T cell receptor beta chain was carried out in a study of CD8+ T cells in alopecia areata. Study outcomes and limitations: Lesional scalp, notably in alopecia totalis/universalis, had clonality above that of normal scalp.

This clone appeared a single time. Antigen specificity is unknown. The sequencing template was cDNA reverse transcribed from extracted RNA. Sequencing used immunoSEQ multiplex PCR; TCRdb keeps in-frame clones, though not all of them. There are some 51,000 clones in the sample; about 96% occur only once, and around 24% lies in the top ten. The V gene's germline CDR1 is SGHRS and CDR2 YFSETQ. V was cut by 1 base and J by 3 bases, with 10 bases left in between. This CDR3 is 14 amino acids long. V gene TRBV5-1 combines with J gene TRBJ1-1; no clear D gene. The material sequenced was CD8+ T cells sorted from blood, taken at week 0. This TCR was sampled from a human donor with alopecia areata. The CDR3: CASSLFGPDTEAFF. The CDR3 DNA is TGCGCCAGCAGCTTGTTTGGCCCCGACACTGAAGCTTTCTTT.